What follows are 22 T cell receptor beta chains derived from one specimen sequenced in a study of cytomegalovirus exposure and HLA in healthy donors. PCR involved 60 Vbeta and 13 Jbeta primers. The assay was immunoSEQ multiplex PCR, and TCRdb's table has in-frame clones only and misses some. The sample lists some 150,000 clones, roughly 80% occurring once. The sample comprised PBMCs. The origin of the receptors is a female donor in good health and CMV-seronegative.

The genes are TRBV19 and TRBJ2-1, with 10 bases identical to TRBD1. This CDR3 has 19 residues. After removal of 3 bases from V and 8 bases from J, the junction contained 19 bases not matched to a gene. The germline gives CDR1 LNHDA, CDR2 SQIVND (reference sequence). CDR3 nucleotides: TGTGCCAGTAGTATTGGTTCGGACCCGAGGGACAGGGGATTCGATGAGCAGTTCTTC. Translation: CASSIGSDPRDRGFDEQFF.

CDR3 protein: CASSVEWGVGYEQYF. CDR3 sequence (DNA): TGTGCCAGCAGCGTAGAATGGGGGGTTGGGTACGAGCAGTACTTC. The V gene is TRBV9, the J gene TRBJ2-7; maybe TRBD2 (6 bases). The CDR3 covers 15 residues. Trimming cost V 0 bases and J 4 bases, with 14 bases left between them. The germline V gene encodes CDR1 SGDLS and CDR2 YYNGEE.

This chain links TRBV6-4 with TRBJ1-1; TRBD1 matches 7 bases. V dropped 6 bases and J dropped 3; count of bases not matched to a gene: 4. The CDR3 has 13 amino acids. CDR1 is MRHNA, CDR2 SNTAGT, per germline. CDR3: CASRRQGDTEAFF. In DNA form, the CDR3 reads TGTGCCAGCAGGCGACAGGGAGACACTGAAGCTTTCTTT.

This chain uses TRBV7-2 with TRBJ2-7, with D possibly matching TRBD2 (5 bases). The CDR3 is 11 amino acids. V was trimmed by 9 bases and J by 3 bases, leaving 9 bases between them. The germline CDR1 and CDR2 sequences are SGHTA and FQGNSA. The CDR3 here is CASGEGYEQYF. The CDR3 region has the DNA TGTGCCAGTGGTGAGGGCTACGAGCAGTACTTC.

This clone was counted only a few times. This chain joins TRBV9 and TRBJ1-2; perhaps TRBD1 as D (5 bases). The V end lost 3 bases, the J end lost 4 bases, and 22 bases lay between the germline ends. The CDR3 totals 17 residues. Germline V gene data show CDR1 as SGDLS and CDR2 as YYNGEE. CDR3 sequence (DNA): TGTGCCAGCAGCGATGGCCCCTTGGGGGGGTCGGTCTATGGCTACACCTTC. Translated: CASSDGPLGGSVYGYTF.

The chain links TRBV6-5 to TRBJ1-2; maybe TRBD1 (5 bases). V was shortened by 5 bases and J by 8 bases, with 15 bases between the two germline ends. CDR1 and CDR2 (germline): MNHEY, SVGAGI. The CDR3 extends over 13 amino acids. In DNA form, the CDR3 reads TGTGCCAGCAGTCGCGGCAGGGAGGACGGCTACACCTTC. This gives the protein CASSRGREDGYTF.

The chain has TRBV6-5 and TRBJ2-1; D ambiguous. The V gene's germline CDR1 is MNHEY and CDR2 SVGAGI. V was clipped by 7 bases and J by 7 bases, with 14 bases between them. The CDR3 contains 13 residues. In nucleotides, the CDR3 is TGTGCCAGCACTACCCGCACTTCAAATGAGCAGTTCTTC. Its translation: CASTTRTSNEQFF.

This sequence joins TRBV7-2 and TRBJ2-2, with 11 bases that match TRBD2. The germline V gene has CDR1 SGHTA and CDR2 FQGNSA. The CDR3 loop spans 16 amino acids. The trim removed 3 bases at V and 7 bases at J, leaving 7 bases unmatched. The CDR3 DNA is TGTGCCAGCAGCTTGGCCATTAGCGGGGGGGGCGGGGAGCTGTTTTTT. Amino acid sequence: CASSLAISGGGGELFF.

V usage is TRBV14 and J usage is TRBJ2-7, with D perhaps TRBD1 (7 bases). Trimming removed 5 bases at V and 6 bases at J, with 20 bases between. CDR1 and CDR2 (germline): SGHDN, FVKESK. This CDR3 has 15 residues. Here the CDR3 reads CASSSGPGGTSEQYF. In DNA form, the CDR3 reads TGTGCCAGCAGCTCAGGGCCAGGGGGGACTTCCGAGCAGTACTTC.

V is TRBV10-2 and J is TRBJ2-4; 7 nucleotides line up with TRBD1. CDR3 size: 15 residues. Germline V CDR1 and CDR2: WSHSY, SAAADI. Trimming removed 6 bases from V and 3 bases from J; junction bases left unmatched: 8. CDR3 region: CASSPIQGVKNIQYF. The DNA of the CDR3 is TGCGCCAGCAGCCCCATCCAGGGGGTCAAAAACATTCAGTACTTC.

This chain links TRBV9 with TRBJ2-7; D is perhaps TRBD1 (5 bases). V was pared by 0 bases and J by 5 bases, with 15 bases between. The CDR3 contains 15 residues. Per germline, CDR1 SGDLS and CDR2 YYNGEE. This chain's CDR3 is CASSVGIGVQDEQYF. The CDR3 DNA reads as TGTGCCAGCAGCGTAGGAATAGGGGTTCAGGACGAGCAGTACTTC.

This CDR3 is CASGDPPGQDTEAFF. The CDR3 DNA reads as TGTGCTAGTGGTGACCCCCCGGGACAGGACACTGAAGCTTTCTTT. This sequence joins TRBV12-5 and TRBJ1-1; 8 bases match TRBD1. This CDR3 region has 15 residues. The ends lost 5 bases at V and 3 bases at J; junction bases unmatched: 8. Germline CDR1 reads LGHNT; CDR2 reads FRNRAP. Full variable domain (remainder filled in from reference TRBV12-5 and TRBJ1-1): DARVTQTPRHKVTEMGQEVTMRCQPILGHNTVFWYRQTMMQGLELLAYFRNRAPLDDSGMPKDRFSAEMPDATLATLKIQPSEPRDSAVYFCASGDPPGQDTEAFFGQGTRLTVV.

The rearrangement joins TRBV2 to TRBJ2-3; 11 nucleotides agree with TRBD2. Germline CDR1 is SNHLY and CDR2 is FYNNEI. Trimming at V came to 6 bases and at J to 6 bases, leaving 11 bases not matched to a gene. This CDR3 region has 16 residues. This chain's CDR3 is CASREPGLAVEDTQYF. The CDR3 nucleotides are TGTGCCAGCAGGGAGCCGGGACTAGCGGTTGAGGATACGCAGTATTTT.

The genes are TRBV7-9 and TRBJ2-6, with D hard to call. Germline V gene lookup returns CDR1 SEHNR and CDR2 FQNEAQ (reference sequence). V shed 1 base and J shed 2 bases, with 6 bases lying between them. The CDR3 consists of 15 residues. The CDR3 nucleotides read TGTGCCAGCAGCTTAGAGCGAGCTGGGGCCAACGTCCTGACTTTC. Translation: CASSLERAGANVLTF. Drawing the rest from reference TRBV7-9 and TRBJ2-6, the complete variable domain is DTGVSQNPRHKITKRGQNVTFRCDPISEHNRLYWYRQTLGQGPEFLTYFQNEAQLEKSRLLSDRFSAERPKGSFSTLEIQRTEQGDSAMYLCASSLERAGANVLTFGAGSRLTVL.

The chain uses TRBV4-1 and TRBJ2-3, with a tentative D call TRBD2 (6 bases). The CDR3 covers 14 residues. Germline CDR1 MGHRA, CDR2 YSYEKL. Trimming pared 1 base from V and 1 base from J, leaving 6 bases between. The CDR3 coding sequence is TGCGCCAGCAGCCAAGGCGGGGGCACAGATACGCAGTATTTT. It is translated as CASSQGGGTDTQYF.

This sequence joins TRBV7-2 and TRBJ2-2, with 12 nucleotides matching TRBD2. The germline gives CDR1 SGHTA, CDR2 FQGNSA. V was clipped by 2 bases and J by 5 bases; unmatched bases: 9. The CDR3 is 18 residues long. The CDR3 DNA is TGTGCCAGCAGCTTATATACCCTAGCGGGGGGGTTGACCGGGGAGCTGTTTTTT. This encodes CASSLYTLAGGLTGELFF.

This chain links TRBV9 with TRBJ2-3, with D unresolved. Germline CDR1 and CDR2: SGDLS and YYNGEE. The germline V and J ends were trimmed by 1 base and 0 bases, with 12 bases remaining between them. CDR3 size: 16 residues. The CDR3 loop is CASSVKLFTSTDTQYF. CDR3 nucleotides: TGTGCCAGCAGCGTAAAGTTGTTCACTAGCACAGATACGCAGTATTTT. Complete variable domain (other parts from reference TRBV9 and TRBJ2-3): DSGVTQTPKHLITATGQRVTLRCSPRSGDLSVYWYQQSLDQGLQFLIQYYNGEERAKGNILERFSAQQFPDLHSELNLSSLELGDSALYFCASSVKLFTSTDTQYFGPGTRLTVL.

With regard to this clone: This same CDR3 is encoded by further DNA sequences in the sample. This chain connects TRBV25-1 to TRBJ1-1; weak D call: TRBD1 (5 bases). CDR3 size: 13 residues. Germline CDR1 is MGHDK and CDR2 is SYGVNS. V lost 3 bases to trimming and J lost 5 bases, with 10 bases between them. The CDR3 here is CASSEQGRTEAFF. For the CDR3, the DNA is TGTGCCAGCAGTGAGCAGGGCCGGACTGAAGCTTTCTTT.

The V gene is TRBV4-1, the J gene TRBJ2-3, with D perhaps TRBD2 (5 bases). V was trimmed by 1 base and J by 2 bases, leaving 19 bases between them. The V gene's germline CDR1 is MGHRA and CDR2 YSYEKL. CDR3 length: 18 amino acids. The CDR3: CASSQGKGPGSHTDTQYF. The CDR3 DNA is TGCGCCAGCAGCCAAGGCAAGGGTCCGGGGTCCCACACAGATACGCAGTATTTT.

The chain couples TRBV13 to TRBJ2-1; TRBD2 agrees at 13 bases. There are 17 residues in the CDR3. After removal of 5 bases from V and 6 bases from J, the junction contained 10 bases not matched to a gene. Per the germline V gene, CDR1 is PRHDT and CDR2 is FYEKMQ (reference sequence). CDR3 amino acids: CASSTRTSGSWSNEQFF. The CDR3 region has the DNA TGTGCCAGCAGCACACGGACTAGCGGGAGCTGGTCCAATGAGCAGTTCTTC.

In DNA, the CDR3 is TGTGCCAGCAGTTCCTACAGTGAAGCCAAAAACATTCAGTACTTC. It encodes CASSSYSEAKNIQYF. The chain links TRBV6-5 to TRBJ2-4; D gene uncertain. From germline, CDR1 is MNHEY and CDR2 SVGAGI. There are 15 residues in the CDR3. The V gene lost 4 bases and the J gene lost 0 bases, with 10 bases spanning the gap.

This chain links TRBV10-3 with TRBJ2-3, with D possibly matching TRBD1 (6 bases). The CDR3 contains 17 residues. V lost 5 bases to trimming and J lost 2 bases, with 20 bases between them. Looked up from germline, CDR1 is ENHRY and CDR2 is SYGVKD. CDR3 in DNA: TGTGCCATCAGTTCCTTAGAACAGGGCTTAGACACAGATACGCAGTATTTT. Protein: CAISSLEQGLDTDTQYF.